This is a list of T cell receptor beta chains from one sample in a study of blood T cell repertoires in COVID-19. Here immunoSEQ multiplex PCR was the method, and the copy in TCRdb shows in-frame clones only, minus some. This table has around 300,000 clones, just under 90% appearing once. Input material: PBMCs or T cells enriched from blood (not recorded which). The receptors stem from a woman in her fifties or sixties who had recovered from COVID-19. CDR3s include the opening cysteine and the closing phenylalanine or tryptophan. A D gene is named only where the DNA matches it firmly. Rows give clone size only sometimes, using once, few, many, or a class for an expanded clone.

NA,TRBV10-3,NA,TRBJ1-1,TGTGCCAGCCTTGGCGGGGGGGGCACTGAAGCTTTCTTT,CASLGGGGTEAFF
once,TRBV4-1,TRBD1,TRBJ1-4,TGCGCCAGCAGCCAGTCTAGACAGGGGGCTGAAAAACTGTTTTTT,CASSQSRQGAEKLFF
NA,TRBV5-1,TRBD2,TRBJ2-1,TGCGCCAGCAGCTTGTTTCCTAGCGGGGCCAACAATGAGCAGTTCTTC,CASSLFPSGANNEQFF
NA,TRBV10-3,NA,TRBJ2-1,TGTGCCATCAGTGACGGCTTTAAAGGGGATGAGCAGTTCTTC,CAISDGFKGDEQFF
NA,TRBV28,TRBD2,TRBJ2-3,TGTGCCAGCAGCCCTGGACTAGCGGGTGCTAGCACAGATACGCAGTATTTT,CASSPGLAGASTDTQYF
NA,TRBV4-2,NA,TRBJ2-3,TGTGCCAGCAGCCAAGATGGTGGGGCGAAAGCAGATACGCAGTATTTT,CASSQDGGAKADTQYF
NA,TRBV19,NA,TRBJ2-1,TGTGCCAGTAGTATTAGCGGTCGGGATACCGGACAGTTCTTC,CASSISGRDTGQFF
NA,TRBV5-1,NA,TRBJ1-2,TGCGCCAGCAGCCCTAGCGGGGTGGCCGGGGAGTTTGGCTACACCTTC,CASSPSGVAGEFGYTF
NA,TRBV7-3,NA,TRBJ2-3,TGTGCCAGCAGCCCTGACTGGCGCCGAGCCCCAGATACGCAGTATTTT,CASSPDWRRAPDTQYF
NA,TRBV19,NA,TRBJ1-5,TGTGCCAGTATAGCCACCATAACCGGCCATCATCAGCCCCAGCATTTT,CASIATITGHHQPQHF
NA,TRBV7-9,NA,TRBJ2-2,TGTGCCAGCAGCAGGGAGGGGGACGGGGAGCTGTTTTTT,CASSREGDGELFF
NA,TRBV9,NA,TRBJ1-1,TGTGCCAGCAGCGTAGGAACTCCCGGGGCTGAAGCTTTCTTT,CASSVGTPGAEAFF
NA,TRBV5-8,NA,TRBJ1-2,TGTGCCAGCAGCTATGCGGGGGGGTCTCACTATGGCTACACCTTC,CASSYAGGSHYGYTF
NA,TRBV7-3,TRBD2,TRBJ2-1,TGTGCCAGCAGCTCCCGCGGGGGAGTCTACAATGAGCAGTTCTTC,CASSSRGGVYNEQFF
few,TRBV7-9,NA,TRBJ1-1,TGTGCCAGCAGCAGTAGTGAAGCTTTCTTT,CASSSSEAFF
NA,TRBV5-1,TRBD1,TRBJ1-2,TGCGCCAGCAGCCCAGGACAGGGAAGCCACTATGGCTACACCTTC,CASSPGQGSHYGYTF
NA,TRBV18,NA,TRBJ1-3,TGTGCCAGCTCGGCGGGGATTTTAAGCTCTGGAAACACCATATATTTT,CASSAGILSSGNTIYF
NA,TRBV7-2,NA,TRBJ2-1,TGTGCCAGCAGCCTGACTGAGGGAGCGTACAATGAGCAGTTCTTC,CASSLTEGAYNEQFF
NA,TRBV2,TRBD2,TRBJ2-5,TGTGCCAGCAGTGTGGGAGGGGCGAAAGAGACCCAGTACTTC,CASSVGGAKETQYF
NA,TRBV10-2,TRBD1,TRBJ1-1,TGCGCCAGCATTCGGACAGGGGGCTATAGTGAAGCTTTCTTT,CASIRTGGYSEAFF
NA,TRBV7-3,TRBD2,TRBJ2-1,TGTGCCAGCAGGCTAGCGGGCGCGTTTTACAATGAGCAGTTCTTC,CASRLAGAFYNEQFF
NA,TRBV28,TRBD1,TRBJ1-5,TGTGCCAGCAGTTTGCGGGATGGGACAGGGGATAATCAGCCCCAGCATTTT,CASSLRDGTGDNQPQHF
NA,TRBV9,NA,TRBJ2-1,TGTGCCAGCAGCTCCGGGTCTAGTCCCTACAATGAGCAGTTCTTC,CASSSGSSPYNEQFF
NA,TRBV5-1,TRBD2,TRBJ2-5,TGCGCCAGCTCCTGGGGTAGCGGGGGGGCTCAAGAGACCCAGTACTTC,CASSWGSGGAQETQYF
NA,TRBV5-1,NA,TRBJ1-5,TGCGCCAGCAGCCTGGCGGGGGGCAGGGAGCCCCAGCATTTT,CASSLAGGREPQHF
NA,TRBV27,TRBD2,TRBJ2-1,TGTGCCAGCAGTTTGACTAGCATTTACAATGAGCAGTTCTTC,CASSLTSIYNEQFF
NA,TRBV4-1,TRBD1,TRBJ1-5,TGCGCCAGCAGCCAGATGACAGGGGATCAGCCCCAGCATTTT,CASSQMTGDQPQHF
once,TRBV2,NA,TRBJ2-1,TGTGCCAGCAGTCGGGTCAATGAGCAGTTCTTC,CASSRVNEQFF
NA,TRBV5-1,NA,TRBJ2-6,TGCGCCAGCAGCTTGGATCCTCCCTCTGGGGCCAACGTCCTGACTTTC,CASSLDPPSGANVLTF
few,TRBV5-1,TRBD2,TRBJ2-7,TGCGCCAGCAGCTTGGCCACGGGACTAGCCGAGCAGTACTTC,CASSLATGLAEQYF
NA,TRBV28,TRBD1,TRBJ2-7,TGTGCCAGCCATGGTAGGGGGCCCACCTACGAGCAGTACTTC,CASHGRGPTYEQYF
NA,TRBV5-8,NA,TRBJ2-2,TGTGCCAGCAGAGGTCTATCAGGGTACACCGGGGAGCTGTTTTTT,CASRGLSGYTGELFF
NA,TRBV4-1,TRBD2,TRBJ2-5,TGCGCCAGCAGCCTGGGACTAGCGGGGAACCAAGAGACCCAGTACTTC,CASSLGLAGNQETQYF
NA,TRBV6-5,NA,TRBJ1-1,TGTGCCGCCAGGGGTAGAGAAAGGACTGAAGCTTTCTTT,CAARGRERTEAFF
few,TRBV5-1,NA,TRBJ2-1,TGCGCCAGCGAGGACTTCGCCCTTGGTAATGAGCAGTTCTTC,CASEDFALGNEQFF
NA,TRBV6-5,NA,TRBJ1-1,TGTGCCAGCGGGGGCAACACTGAAGCTTTCTTT,CASGGNTEAFF
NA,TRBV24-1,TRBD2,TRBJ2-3,TGTGCCACCAGCACACTAGCGACGGGAGATACGCAGTATTTT,CATSTLATGDTQYF
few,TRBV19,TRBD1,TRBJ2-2,TGTGCCAGTACCGGGACAGGGATTAACACCGGGGAGCTGTTTTTT,CASTGTGINTGELFF
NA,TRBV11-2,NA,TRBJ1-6,TGTGCCAGCAGCTTTGGGGGGTCAGGATCACCCCTCCACTTT,CASSFGGSGSPLHF
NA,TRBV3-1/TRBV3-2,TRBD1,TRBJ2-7,TGTGCCAGCAGCCAGCAAAGGGGGCCCTACGAGCAGTACTTC,CASSQQRGPYEQYF
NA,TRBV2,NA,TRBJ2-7,TGTGCCAGCAGTGAAAGACACTCTGCCTACGAGCAGTACTTC,CASSERHSAYEQYF
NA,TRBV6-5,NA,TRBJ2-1,TGTGCCAGCAGCCAGATTAGCGGCGGCGGAAATGAGCAGTTCTTC,CASSQISGGGNEQFF
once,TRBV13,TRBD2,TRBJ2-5,TGTGCCAGCAGCCCCCCCGAGATAGCTAGCGGGGGGGCGGAGACCCAGTACTTC,CASSPPEIASGGAETQYF
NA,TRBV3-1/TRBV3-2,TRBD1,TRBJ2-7,TGTGCCAGCAGCCAGAATTTGGGACAGGAGCAGTACTTC,CASSQNLGQEQYF
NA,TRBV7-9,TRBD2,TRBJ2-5,TGTGCCAGCAGCGGGACTAGCGGGAGGATCAAGAGGGCCCAGTACTTC,CASSGTSGRIKRAQYF
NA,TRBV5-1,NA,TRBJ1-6,TGCGCCAGCAGCTTGGATTCAGGGAGGACCTATAATTCACCCCTCCACTTT,CASSLDSGRTYNSPLHF
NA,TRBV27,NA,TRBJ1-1,TGTGCCAGCAGTAAAAACAGGGACGGGAACACTGAAGCTTTCTTT,CASSKNRDGNTEAFF
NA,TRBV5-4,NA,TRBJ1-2,TGTGCCAGCAGCTTGGCGAATCAGGGAAACTATGGCTACACCTTC,CASSLANQGNYGYTF
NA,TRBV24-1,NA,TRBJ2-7,TGTGCCACCAGTGATTCCCAGCCGGGACACTACTCCTACGAGCAGTACTTC,CATSDSQPGHYSYEQYF
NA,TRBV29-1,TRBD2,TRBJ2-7,TGCAGCGCTGGCCGTAGGGGACTAGCGGACGAGCAGTACTTC,CSAGRRGLADEQYF
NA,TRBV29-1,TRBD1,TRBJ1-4,TGCAGCGTAAGGTCCCAGGGACAGGGACGCGAAAAACTGTTTTTT,CSVRSQGQGREKLFF
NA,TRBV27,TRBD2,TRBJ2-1,TGTGCCAGCGCGTCCCCGACAGCTAGCGGGAGGTCCTCGGCTGAGCAGTTCTTC,CASASPTASGRSSAEQFF
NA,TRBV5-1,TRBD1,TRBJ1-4,TGCGCCAGCAGCCCCCAGGGGGCGAATGAAAAACTGTTTTTT,CASSPQGANEKLFF